This TCR beta chain was obtained from a study of patients and donors after allogeneic stem cell transplantation. J gave up 3 bases and V 2 bases, and 8 bases lay outside the gene matches. This CDR3 is built from 17 residues. TCRdb reanalysed the RT-PCR reads using MiXCR and keeps one entry per CDR3 protein. The table shows about 72,000 distinct CDR3 sequences, with around 27% occurring only once. The TCR originated in a human donor who was either an allogeneic HSCT recipient or a stem cell or donor lymphocyte infusion donor (not recorded which). It is not recorded whose cells these are; they may come from a transplant donor. Sequencing was carried out using blood, either unsorted or a sorted T cell fraction (not recorded which). The chain links TRBV12-3 or TRBV12-4 to TRBJ2-2; TRBD1 agrees at 8 bases. Here the CDR3 DNA reads TGTGCCAGCAGTTTAACTTTCAGGGGGCCAGACACCGGGGAGCTGTTTTTT. Translated, it gives CASSLTFRGPDTGELFF.